The T cell receptor beta chain under discussion was sequenced for a study of cytomegalovirus exposure and HLA in healthy donors. The CDR3 extends over 13 amino acids. Germline loops: CDR1 SGDLS, CDR2 YYNGEE. V shed 0 bases, J shed 8 bases, and the junction held 3 bases outside the gene matches. Primers included in the PCR were 60 Vbeta and 13 Jbeta primers. Method: immunoSEQ multiplex PCR; TCRdb's copy keeps in-frame clones and lacks some. The data contain roughly 200,000 clones, about 80% of them singletons. Sequenced input: PBMCs. The TCR was taken from a woman aged 55-69 years in good health and CMV-seropositive. The V call is TRBV9, the J call TRBJ1-2, with 8 positions matching TRBD1. CDR3 in amino acids: CASSVGQGRGYTF. The CDR3 DNA follows: TGTGCCAGCAGCGTAGGACAGGGGCGAGGCTACACCTTC.